This T cell receptor (beta chain) was captured in a study of human T cells and chemical hapten exposure. In its sample, this clonotype was seen many times. The time point was: pre-sensitization, week 0. Treatment described: therapeutic diphenylcyclopropenone sensitization with weekly scalp DPC. Donors were 18 to 70-year-old alopecia patients suitable for DPC. CDR1 and CDR2 (germline): MNHEY, SMNVEV (reference sequence). This CDR3 region has 14 residues. The junction had 3 bases not matched to a gene; V was cut back by 1 base and J by 6 bases. TCRdb reprocessed the RACE reads with MiXCR, giving one entry per CDR3 protein. The profile shows 80,000 to 95,000 distinct CDR3 sequences, around 10% of them singletons.

The sample here was whole blood, taken in connection with sensitization to the hapten diphenylcyclopropenone (DPC). The clonotype originates from a woman between 40 and 50 years old with alopecia areata. Some clones in this sample may be carry-over from other donors' samples. The chain recombines TRBV27 with TRBJ2-7; 10 bases map to TRBD1. The CDR3 loop is CASSLLGQGVEQYF. The CDR3 DNA is TGTGCCAGCAGTTTATTAGGACAGGGGGTCGAGCAGTACTTC.